This is a list of T cell receptor beta chains from one sample in a study of response to subunit inactivated influenza vaccine. TCRdb called the RT-PCR reads again in MiXCR, with one record for every CDR3 protein. The profile shows about 540,000 distinct CDR3 sequences, 20% to 25% of them singletons. These data also featured in a second study, about T cells expressing NK-cell markers.

Sequences were derived from CD4+ T cells sorted from PBMCs, sampled 11 to 12 days after vaccination. These TCRs come from a man aged 45-65 years who received an inactivated influenza vaccine. Both conserved end residues are part of each CDR3. Each record gives: V gene, J gene, CDR3 protein.

TRBV29-1	TRBJ2-5	CSVRTGAAETQYF
TRBV6-6	TRBJ2-1	CASQTGLYNEQFF
TRBV4-3	TRBJ2-1	CASSQDPGFNEQFF
TRBV5-1	TRBJ2-1	CASSIQGRQINEQFF
TRBV12-3/TRBV12-4	TRBJ2-7	CASTLGGYEQYF
TRBV28	TRBJ2-5	CASSWRGQGLGETQYF
TRBV20-1	TRBJ2-1	CSASSGTAKGNEQFF
TRBV20-1	TRBJ1-2	CSASVRSSGYTF
TRBV7-2	TRBJ2-3	CASSQIPDTQYF
TRBV3-1	TRBJ1-6	CASSAYRDSSSPLHF
TRBV20-1	TRBJ2-5	CSATTGGKETQYF
TRBV9	TRBJ1-1	CASSVENTEAFF
TRBV27	TRBJ2-1	CASSFSRTVSYNEQFF
TRBV7-2	TRBJ2-1	CASRWAGQISYNEQFF
TRBV29-1	TRBJ2-1	CSVENGGEQFF
TRBV5-1	TRBJ1-4	CASSPGHMEKLFF
TRBV5-1	TRBJ2-3	CASSPWSQGYSNRGTDTQYF
TRBV18	TRBJ2-2	CASSPLTSTGELFF
TRBV25-1	TRBJ2-5	CASSRPGWTQYF
TRBV11-3	TRBJ2-1	CASSLAGTVYNEQFF
TRBV24-1	TRBJ2-7	CATSSTGETREQYF
TRBV15	TRBJ2-5	CATSRDRFRDSETQYF